This T cell receptor (beta chain) was documented in a study of blood T cell repertoires in COVID-19. Germline CDR1 and CDR2: SGHRS and YFSETQ. V shed 0 bases and J shed 1 base, with 8 bases lying between them. The CDR3 runs to 14 residues. Per the study methods: Quantification of nucleated cells was approximated via reference gene primer amplification. Here immunoSEQ multiplex PCR was the method, and the copy in TCRdb shows in-frame clones only, minus some. D and trimming were read from the DNA, whereas the V and J calls and clone size are those reported in that table. The sample lists 55,000 or so clones; around nine tenths were seen once.

The sequence was obtained from a man between 60 and 70 years old with active COVID-19. Sequencing was done on a sample of peripheral blood. This chain joins TRBV5-1 and TRBJ2-7; D is possibly TRBD2 (5 bases). The CDR3 loop reads CASSLEAESYEQYF. The CDR3, as DNA: TGCGCCAGCAGCTTGGAAGCGGAGTCCTACGAGCAGTACTTC.